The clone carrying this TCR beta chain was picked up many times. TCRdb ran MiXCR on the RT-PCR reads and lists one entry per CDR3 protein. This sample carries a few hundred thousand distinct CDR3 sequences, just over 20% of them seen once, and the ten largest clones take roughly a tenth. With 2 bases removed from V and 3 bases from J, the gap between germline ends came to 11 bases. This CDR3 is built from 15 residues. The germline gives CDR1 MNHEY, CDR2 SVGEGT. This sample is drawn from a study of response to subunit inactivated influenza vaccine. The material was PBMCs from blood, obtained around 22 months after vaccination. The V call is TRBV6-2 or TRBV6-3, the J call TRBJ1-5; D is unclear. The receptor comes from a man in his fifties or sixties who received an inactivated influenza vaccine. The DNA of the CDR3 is TGTGCCAGCAGTTACGGTATCATGAACAATCAGCCCCAGCATTTT. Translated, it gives CASSYGIMNNQPQHF.